The clone carrying this T cell receptor beta chain was seen a handful of times. Antigen: not known. Tagging with unique molecular identifiers was a feature of the TCR beta cDNA libraries. T cells, about 0.95 to 10 million of them, yielded some 540,000 cDNA molecules. MiXCR was run by TCRdb on the PCR reads, yielding one entry per CDR3 protein. Here the sample spans hundreds of thousands of distinct CDR3 sequences, approximately 39% being singletons. This record belongs to a study of post-analysis software for immune sequencing data. General study results and limits: Among roughly 5 TRBV segments more frequent in patients than controls were TRBV5-6, TRBV5-1 and TRBV20-1.

The ends were cut back, 5 bases at V and 0 bases at J, with 16 bases in the middle. The CDR3 consists of 16 residues. Germline V gene sequence: CDR1 MNHEY, CDR2 SMNVEV (reference sequence). The chain employs TRBV27 and TRBJ2-5; D could derive from TRBD1 or TRBD2 (6 bases each). The sequence was obtained from a girl aged 2-10 years with multiple sclerosis. Material: blood. This CDR3 reads CASSPYREVYQETQYF. CDR3 coding DNA: TGTGCCAGCAGTCCGTACAGGGAGGTGTACCAAGAGACCCAGTACTTC.